This TCR beta chain was sequenced for a study of STAT5B mutations in CD4+ large granular lymphocyte leukemia. Notes on the study in general: TRBV06-family usage was enriched in top patient clones (8/27) versus controls (2/35). No patients shared main leukemic clonotypes, though around 27% appeared at low frequency elsewhere. Higher CD4+ than CD8+ T-LGLL clonality might reflect small sample size.

Measured with immunoSEQ multiplex PCR; TCRdb has only the in-frame clones, and not every one. The sample has 31,000 or so clones, 75% to 85% seen once; the top ten hold around 2.1%. The CDR3 has 13 residues. Between the trimmed V and J ends, which lost 6 bases and 3 bases, there was a span of 6 bases. Germline assignment: CDR1 MNHEY and CDR2 SVGAGI. As to this clone: The antigen remains undetermined.

Controls came from buffy coats of healthy blood donors. Sequencing was done on a sample of CD4+ T cells from blood buffy coats. The sequence derives from a human donor in good health. The chain has TRBV6-5 and TRBJ1-6; D is ambiguous. DNA of the CDR3: TGTGCCAGCAGGGAGGGCTATAATTCACCCCTCCACTTT. Translation gives CASREGYNSPLHF.